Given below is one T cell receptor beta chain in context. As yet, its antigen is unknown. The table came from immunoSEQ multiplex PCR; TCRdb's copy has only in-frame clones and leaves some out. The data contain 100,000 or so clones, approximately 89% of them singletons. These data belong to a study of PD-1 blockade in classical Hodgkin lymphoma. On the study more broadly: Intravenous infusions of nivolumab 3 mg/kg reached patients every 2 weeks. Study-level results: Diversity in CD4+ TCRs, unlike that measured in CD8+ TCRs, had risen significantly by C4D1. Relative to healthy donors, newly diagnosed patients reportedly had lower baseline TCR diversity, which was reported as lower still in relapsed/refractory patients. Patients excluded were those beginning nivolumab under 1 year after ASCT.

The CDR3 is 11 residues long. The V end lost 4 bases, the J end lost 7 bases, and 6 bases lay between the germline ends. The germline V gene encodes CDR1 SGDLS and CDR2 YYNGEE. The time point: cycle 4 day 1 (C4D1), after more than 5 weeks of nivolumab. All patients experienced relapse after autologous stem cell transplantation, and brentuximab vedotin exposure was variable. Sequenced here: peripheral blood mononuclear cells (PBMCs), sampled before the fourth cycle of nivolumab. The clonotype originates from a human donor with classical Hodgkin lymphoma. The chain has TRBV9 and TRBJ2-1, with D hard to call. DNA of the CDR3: TGTGCCAGCAGCACCGAGAATGAGCAGTTCTTC. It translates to CASSTENEQFF.